This TCR beta chain was captured by sequencing in a study of T-cell memory formation after mild COVID-19. Looking at the study overall: The two donors had largely donor-specific TCR clusters.

Using its own MiXCR run on the 5' RACE reads, TCRdb lists one record per CDR3 protein. The sample holds 50,000 to 70,000 distinct CDR3 sequences, more than 9% seen once. This clonotype was picked up many times. The CDR3 has 13 amino acids. Germline values: CDR1 SGHRS, CDR2 YFSETQ. V was shortened by 1 base and J by 1 base, with 5 bases between the two germline ends. This TCR was recovered from a man younger than 35 who had mild COVID-19 (a few samples of this study predate the infection). Cell type and time point are not known. Sequenced material: PBMCs or a T cell subset sorted from them (not recorded which). This chain joins TRBV5-1 and TRBJ1-1, with unresolved D. CDR3 DNA: TGCGCCAGCAGCTTGTGGGGGAACACTGAAGCTTTCTTT. Translated: CASSLWGNTEAFF.